This TCR beta chain is from a study of cytomegalovirus exposure and HLA in healthy donors. PCR involved 60 Vbeta and 13 Jbeta primers. Measured with immunoSEQ multiplex PCR; TCRdb has only the in-frame clones, and not every one. The table lists about 150,000 clones, about four fifths of them singletons. Looked up from germline, CDR1 is SGHRS and CDR2 is YFSETQ. V dropped 5 bases and J dropped 6 bases, with 14 bases sitting between them. The CDR3 runs 13 residues. This clone was counted only a few times. Its target is not known. Regarding the study as a whole: An Asian-associated ancestry cluster reportedly showed fewer N-insertions than the approximately 690-donor mean in a later analysis. A prior analysis recorded that most TCR beta V segments were productive about 87% or about 30% of the time.

V is TRBV5-1 and J is TRBJ1-1, with a tentative D call TRBD1 (6 bases). Material for sequencing was PBMCs. The source of this sequence is a male donor in good health and CMV-seronegative. CDR3 amino acids: CASRGAGLAEAFF. The CDR3 bases are TGCGCCAGCAGGGGGGCAGGGCTGGCTGAAGCTTTCTTT.